This passage covers 4 T cell receptor beta chains from one sample sequenced in a study of T cell responses to AZD1222 COVID-19 vaccine. Produced via immunoSEQ multiplex PCR; TCRdb's table is partial and in-frame only. The sample lists 100,000 to 150,000 clones, 89% occurring once. The starting material was peripheral blood, obtained on day 0 of AZD1222 vaccination. These receptors originate from an adult in good health.

V is TRBV30 and J is TRBJ2-7; weak D call: TRBD1 (6 bases). Trimming removed 8 bases at V and 3 bases at J, with 17 bases between. Germline CDR1 reads GTSNPN; CDR2 reads SVGIG (reference sequence). The CDR3 totals 13 residues. DNA for the CDR3: TGTGCCACCTACCGGGACACGGTCTACGAGCAGTACTTC. It is translated as CATYRDTVYEQYF.

This clone was observed once. The rearrangement uses TRBV2 and TRBJ1-5; D perhaps matches TRBD1 (5 bases). Germline V gene data show CDR1 as SNHLY and CDR2 as FYNNEI. Trimming took off 8 bases at V and 6 bases at J, with 17 bases between the two ends. CDR3 length equals 14 residues. The CDR3 protein is CASERGRTPQPQHF. CDR3 nucleotides: TGTGCCAGCGAAAGGGGAAGAACCCCTCAGCCCCAGCATTTT.

The CDR3 coding sequence is TGTGCCAGCAGTTTCCAGGGGGCGGAGGGGAACACCTTC. Protein: CASSFQGAEGNTF. The chain joins TRBV6-5 to TRBJ1-2, with 8 bases lining up with TRBD1. V gave up 4 bases and J gave up 12 bases; unmatched junction bases: 10. From germline, CDR1 is MNHEY and CDR2 SVGAGI. The CDR3 has 13 amino acids.

The table lists this clone with a count of one. The J gene is TRBJ1-3, the V gene TRBV6-5; D ambiguous. Germline lookup yields CDR1 MNHEY and CDR2 SVGAGI. Trimming shortened V by 7 bases and J by 0 bases, and 13 bases separated the two germline ends. The CDR3 extends over 15 amino acids. The CDR3 is CASTGSPRSGNTIYF. CDR3 in DNA: TGTGCCAGCACCGGGTCCCCCCGCTCTGGAAACACCATATATTTT.